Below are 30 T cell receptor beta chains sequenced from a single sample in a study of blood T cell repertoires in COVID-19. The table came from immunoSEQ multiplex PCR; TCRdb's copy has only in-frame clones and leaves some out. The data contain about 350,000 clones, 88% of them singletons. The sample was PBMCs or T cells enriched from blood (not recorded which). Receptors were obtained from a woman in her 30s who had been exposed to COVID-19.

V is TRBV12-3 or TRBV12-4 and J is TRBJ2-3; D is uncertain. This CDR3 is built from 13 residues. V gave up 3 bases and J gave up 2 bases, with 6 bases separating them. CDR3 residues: CASSLSYTDTQYF. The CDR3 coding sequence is TGTGCCAGCAGTTTGAGTTACACAGATACGCAGTATTTT.

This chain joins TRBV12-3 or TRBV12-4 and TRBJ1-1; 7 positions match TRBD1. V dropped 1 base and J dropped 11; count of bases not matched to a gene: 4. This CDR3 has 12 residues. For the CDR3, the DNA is TGTGCCAGCAGTTTAGTTCCAGGGGGGGCTTTCTTT. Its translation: CASSLVPGGAFF.

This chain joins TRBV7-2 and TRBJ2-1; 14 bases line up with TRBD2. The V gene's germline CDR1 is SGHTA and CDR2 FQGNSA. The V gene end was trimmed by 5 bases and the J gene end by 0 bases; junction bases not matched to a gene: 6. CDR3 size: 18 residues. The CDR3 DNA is TGTGCCAGCAGCACTGGGACTAGCGGGAGAAGCTCCTACAATGAGCAGTTCTTC. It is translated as CASSTGTSGRSSYNEQFF.

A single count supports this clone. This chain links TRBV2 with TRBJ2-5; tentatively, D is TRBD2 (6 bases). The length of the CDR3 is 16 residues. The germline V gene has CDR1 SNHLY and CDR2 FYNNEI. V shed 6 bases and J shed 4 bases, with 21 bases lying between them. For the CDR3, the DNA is TGTGCCAGCAGGAAAGCTAGGGGACTTGATCGAGAGACCCAGTACTTC. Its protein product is CASRKARGLDRETQYF. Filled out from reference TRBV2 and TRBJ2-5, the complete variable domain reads EPEVTQTPSHQVTQMGQEVILRCVPISNHLYFYWYRQILGQKVEFLVSFYNNEISEKSEIFDDQFSVERPDGSNFTLKIRSTKLEDSAMYFCASRKARGLDRETQYFGPGTRLLVL.

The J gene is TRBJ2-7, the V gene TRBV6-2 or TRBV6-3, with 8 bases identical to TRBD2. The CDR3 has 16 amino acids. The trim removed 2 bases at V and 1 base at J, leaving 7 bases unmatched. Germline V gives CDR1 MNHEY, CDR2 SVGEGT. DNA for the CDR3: TGTGCCAGCAGTTACGAGGAGCGGGAGCGGTCCTACGAGCAGTACTTC. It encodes CASSYEERERSYEQYF.

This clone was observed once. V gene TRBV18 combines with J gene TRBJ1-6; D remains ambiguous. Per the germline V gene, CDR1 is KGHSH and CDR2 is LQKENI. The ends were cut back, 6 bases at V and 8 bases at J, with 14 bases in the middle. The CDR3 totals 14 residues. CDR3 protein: CASSSGVDDSPLHF. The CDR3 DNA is TGTGCCAGCTCTTCCGGGGTGGATGATTCACCCCTCCACTTT.

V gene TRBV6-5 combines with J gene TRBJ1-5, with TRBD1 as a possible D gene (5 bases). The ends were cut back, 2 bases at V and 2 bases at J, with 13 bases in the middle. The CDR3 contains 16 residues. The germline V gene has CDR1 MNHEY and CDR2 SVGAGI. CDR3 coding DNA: TGTGCCAGCAGTTACGGGTCAGGGTATGGCAATCAGCCCCAGCATTTT. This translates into CASSYGSGYGNQPQHF.

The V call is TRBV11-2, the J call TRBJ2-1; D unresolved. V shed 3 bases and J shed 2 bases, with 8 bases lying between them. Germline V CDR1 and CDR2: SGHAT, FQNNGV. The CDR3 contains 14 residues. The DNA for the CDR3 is TGTGCCAGCAGCTTCCGGTTGACCTACAATGAGCAGTTCTTC. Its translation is CASSFRLTYNEQFF.

The CDR3 here is CSVDSRTGKGYTF. Here the CDR3 DNA reads TGCAGCGTTGACTCGAGGACAGGGAAGGGCTACACCTTC. This rearrangement joins TRBV29-1 to TRBJ1-2; 8 nucleotides line up with TRBD1. The CDR3 has 13 residues. From germline, CDR1 is SQVTM and CDR2 ANQGSEA. The V and J ends lost 3 bases and 8 bases, in that order; junction bases with no gene match: 8.

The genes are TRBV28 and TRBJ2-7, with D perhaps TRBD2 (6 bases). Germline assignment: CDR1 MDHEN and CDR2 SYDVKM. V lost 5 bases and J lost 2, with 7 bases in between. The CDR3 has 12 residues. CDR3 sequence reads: CASSAGPYEQYF. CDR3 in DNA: TGTGCCAGCAGTGCGGGGCCCTACGAGCAGTACTTC.

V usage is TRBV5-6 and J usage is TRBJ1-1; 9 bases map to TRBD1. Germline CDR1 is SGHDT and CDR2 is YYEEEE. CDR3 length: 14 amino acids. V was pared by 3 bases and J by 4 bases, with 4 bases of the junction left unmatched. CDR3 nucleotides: TGTGCCAGCAGCTCGACAGGGGGTCCCACTGAAGCTTTCTTT. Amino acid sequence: CASSSTGGPTEAFF.

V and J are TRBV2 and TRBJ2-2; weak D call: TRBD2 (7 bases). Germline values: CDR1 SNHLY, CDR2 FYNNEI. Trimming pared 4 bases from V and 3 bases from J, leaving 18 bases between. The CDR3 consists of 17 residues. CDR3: CASSGSFGGGDTGELFF. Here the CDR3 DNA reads TGTGCCAGCAGTGGTTCATTTGGAGGGGGGGACACCGGGGAGCTGTTTTTT.

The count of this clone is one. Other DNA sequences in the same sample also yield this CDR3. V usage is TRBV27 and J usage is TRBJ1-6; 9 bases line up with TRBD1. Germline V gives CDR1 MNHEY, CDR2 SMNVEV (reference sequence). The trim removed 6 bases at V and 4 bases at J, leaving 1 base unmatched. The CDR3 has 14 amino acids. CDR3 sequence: CASRTGGYNSPLHF. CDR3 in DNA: TGTGCCAGCAGGACAGGGGGATATAATTCACCCCTCCACTTT.

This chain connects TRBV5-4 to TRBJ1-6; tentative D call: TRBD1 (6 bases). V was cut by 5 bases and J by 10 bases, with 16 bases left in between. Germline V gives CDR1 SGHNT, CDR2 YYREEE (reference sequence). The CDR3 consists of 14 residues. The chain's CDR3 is CASSETGLRSPLHF. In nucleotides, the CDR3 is TGTGCCAGCAGTGAAACAGGGTTGAGGTCACCCCTCCACTTT.

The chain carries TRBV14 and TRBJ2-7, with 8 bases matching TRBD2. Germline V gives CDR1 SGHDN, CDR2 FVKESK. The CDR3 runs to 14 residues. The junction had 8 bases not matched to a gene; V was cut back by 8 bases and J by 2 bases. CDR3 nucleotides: TGTGCCAGCTCGGGGGGGATTGGGACCTACGAGCAGTACTTC. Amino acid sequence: CASSGGIGTYEQYF. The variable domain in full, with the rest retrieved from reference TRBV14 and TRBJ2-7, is EAGVTQFPSHSVIEKGQTVTLRCDPISGHDNLYWYRRVMGKEIKFLLHFVKESKQDESGMPNNRFLAERTGGTYSTLKVQPAELEDSGVYFCASSGGIGTYEQYFGPGTRLTVT.

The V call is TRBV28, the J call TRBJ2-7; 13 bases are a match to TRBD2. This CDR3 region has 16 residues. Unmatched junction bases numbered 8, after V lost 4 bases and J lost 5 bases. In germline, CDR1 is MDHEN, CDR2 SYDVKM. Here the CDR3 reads CASSWLLAGGGHEQYF. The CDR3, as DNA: TGTGCCAGCAGTTGGCTACTAGCGGGAGGGGGGCACGAGCAGTACTTC. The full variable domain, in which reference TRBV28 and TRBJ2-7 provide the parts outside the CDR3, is DVKVTQSSRYLVKRTGEKVFLECVQDMDHENMFWYRQDPGLGLRLIYFSYDVKMKEKGDIPEGYSVSREKKERFSLILESASTNQTSMYLCASSWLLAGGGHEQYFGPGTRLTVT.

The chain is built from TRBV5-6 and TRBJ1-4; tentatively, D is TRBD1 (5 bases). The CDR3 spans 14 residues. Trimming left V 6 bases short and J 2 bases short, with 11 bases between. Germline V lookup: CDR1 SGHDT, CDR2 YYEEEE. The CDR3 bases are TGTGCCAGCACCCTGGCAGGGACTAATGAAAAACTGTTTTTT. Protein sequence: CASTLAGTNEKLFF.

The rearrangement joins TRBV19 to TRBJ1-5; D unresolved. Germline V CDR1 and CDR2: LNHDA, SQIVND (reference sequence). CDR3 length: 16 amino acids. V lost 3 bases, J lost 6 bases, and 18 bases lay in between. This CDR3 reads CASSILGSANLQPQHF. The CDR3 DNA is TGTGCCAGTAGTATCTTGGGCTCGGCAAATCTTCAGCCCCAGCATTTT.

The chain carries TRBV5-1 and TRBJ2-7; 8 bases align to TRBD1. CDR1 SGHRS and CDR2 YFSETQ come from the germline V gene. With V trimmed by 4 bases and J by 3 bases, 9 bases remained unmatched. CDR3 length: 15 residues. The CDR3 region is CASSKTGTGDYEQYF. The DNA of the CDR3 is TGCGCCAGCAGCAAGACCGGGACAGGCGACTACGAGCAGTACTTC.

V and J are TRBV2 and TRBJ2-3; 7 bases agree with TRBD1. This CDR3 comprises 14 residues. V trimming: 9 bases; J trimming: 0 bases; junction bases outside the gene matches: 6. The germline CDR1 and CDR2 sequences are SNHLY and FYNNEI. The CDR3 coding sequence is TGTGCCAGTTCGGGACAGACAAGCACAGATACGCAGTATTTT. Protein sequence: CASSGQTSTDTQYF.

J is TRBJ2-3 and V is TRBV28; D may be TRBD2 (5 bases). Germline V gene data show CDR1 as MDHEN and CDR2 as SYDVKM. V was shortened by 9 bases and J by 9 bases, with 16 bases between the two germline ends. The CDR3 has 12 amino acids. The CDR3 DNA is TGTGCCAGTAACAAAATCGGAGGCACGCAGTATTTT. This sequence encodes CASNKIGGTQYF.

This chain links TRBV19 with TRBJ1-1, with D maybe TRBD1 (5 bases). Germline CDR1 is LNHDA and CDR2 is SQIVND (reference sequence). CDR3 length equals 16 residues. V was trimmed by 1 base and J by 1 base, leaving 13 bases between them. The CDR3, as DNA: TGTGCCAGTAGTATAGCCGTACAGGTAAAGAACACTGAAGCTTTCTTT. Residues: CASSIAVQVKNTEAFF.

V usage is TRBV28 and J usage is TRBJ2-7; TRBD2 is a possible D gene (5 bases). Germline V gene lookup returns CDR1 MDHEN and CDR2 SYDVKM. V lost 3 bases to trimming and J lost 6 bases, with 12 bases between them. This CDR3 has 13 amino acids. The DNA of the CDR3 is TGTGCCAGCAGTTTGATTCAAGGGAGCGAGCAGTACTTC. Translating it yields CASSLIQGSEQYF.

CDR3 residues: CASSQEGGGRHNEQFF. Written as DNA, the CDR3 is TGTGCCAGCAGCCAAGAAGGCGGGGGGAGGCACAATGAGCAGTTCTTC. V gene TRBV4-2 combines with J gene TRBJ2-1; 8 bases map to TRBD2. In germline, CDR1 is LGHNA, CDR2 YNFKEQ. This CDR3 has 16 amino acids. The V and J ends lost 0 bases and 5 bases, in that order; junction bases with no gene match: 6.

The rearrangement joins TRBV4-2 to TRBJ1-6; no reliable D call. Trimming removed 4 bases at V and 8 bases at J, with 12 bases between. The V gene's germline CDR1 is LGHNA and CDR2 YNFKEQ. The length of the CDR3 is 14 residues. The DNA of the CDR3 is TGTGCCAGCAGCCCGCGCACCGGGGATTCACCCCTCCACTTT. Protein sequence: CASSPRTGDSPLHF.

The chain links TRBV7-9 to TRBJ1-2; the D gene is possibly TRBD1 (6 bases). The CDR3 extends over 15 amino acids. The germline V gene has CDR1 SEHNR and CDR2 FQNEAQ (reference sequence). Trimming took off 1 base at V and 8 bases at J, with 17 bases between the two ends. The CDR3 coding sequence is TGTGCCAGCAGCTTAGATTCTGCGGGGGGCGTCGGCTACACCTTC. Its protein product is CASSLDSAGGVGYTF.

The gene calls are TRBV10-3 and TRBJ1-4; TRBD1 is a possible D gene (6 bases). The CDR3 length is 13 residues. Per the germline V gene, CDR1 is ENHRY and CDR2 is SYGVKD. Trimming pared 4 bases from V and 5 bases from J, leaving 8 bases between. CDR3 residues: CAISGGQNEKLFF. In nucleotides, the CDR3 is TGTGCCATCAGTGGTGGACAGAATGAAAAACTGTTTTTT.

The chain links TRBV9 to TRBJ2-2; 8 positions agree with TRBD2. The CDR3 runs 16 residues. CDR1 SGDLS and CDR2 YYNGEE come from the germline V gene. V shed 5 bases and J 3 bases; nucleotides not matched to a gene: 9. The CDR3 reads CASSVGGGRYTGELFF. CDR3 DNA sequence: TGTGCCAGCAGTGTGGGCGGCGGGAGGTACACCGGGGAGCTGTTTTTT. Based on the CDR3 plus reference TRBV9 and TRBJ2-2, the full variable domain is DSGVTQTPKHLITATGQRVTLRCSPRSGDLSVYWYQQSLDQGLQFLIQYYNGEERAKGNILERFSAQQFPDLHSELNLSSLELGDSALYFCASSVGGGRYTGELFFGEGSRLTVL.

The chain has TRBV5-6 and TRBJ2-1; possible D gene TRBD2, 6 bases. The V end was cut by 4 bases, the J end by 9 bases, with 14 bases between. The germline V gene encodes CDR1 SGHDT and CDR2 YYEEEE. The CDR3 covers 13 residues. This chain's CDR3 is CASSKTSWSEQFF. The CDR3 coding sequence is TGTGCCAGCAGCAAGACTAGTTGGAGTGAGCAGTTCTTC.

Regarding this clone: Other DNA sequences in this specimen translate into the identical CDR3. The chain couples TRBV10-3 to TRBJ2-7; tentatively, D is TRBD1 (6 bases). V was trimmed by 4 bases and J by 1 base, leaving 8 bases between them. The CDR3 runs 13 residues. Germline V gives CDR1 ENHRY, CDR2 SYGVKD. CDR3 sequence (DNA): TGTGCCATCAGTGGTGGACAGTCCTACGAGCAGTACTTC. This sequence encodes CAISGGQSYEQYF.